This TCR beta chain was captured by sequencing in a study of blood T cell repertoires in COVID-19. Across the whole study: Sites in the United States, Italy and Spain provided acute and convalescent COVID-19 samples. T cells, B-cell-depleted T cells, or PBMCs provided the cDNA or gDNA that served as material.

Recruitment covered roughly 24 US areas and drew participants whose ages spanned roughly 18 to 90 years. Among Cohort 3 donors, those recovered had two negative PCRs, clearance, or symptom resolution. Sequenced by immunoSEQ multiplex PCR; TCRdb stores in-frame clones only, minus some. Seen here are hundreds of thousands of clones, about 83% observed once, and the top ten hold around 10%. This CDR3 has 15 residues. CDR1 MGHRA and CDR2 YSYEKL come from the germline V gene. Comment on this clone: A read error may produce the germline difference seen at one junction end.

The sequenced sample was PBMCs or T cells enriched from blood (not recorded which). This chain joins TRBV4-1 and TRBJ1-1; 7 positions match TRBD1. The clonotype comes from a woman in her forties or fifties who had recovered from COVID-19. The CDR3 coding sequence is TGCGCCAGCAGCGAAGAACCACAGGGGCCGACTGAAGCTTTCTTT. Protein: CASSEEPQGPTEAFF.